This T cell receptor beta chain was captured in a study of metastatic and nonmetastatic thyroid tumors. Across the study: Blood and tumor or nodule tissue repertoires from malignant and benign thyroid patients were compared. Study findings and constraints: It was reported that TCR beta diversity was significantly higher in malignant thyroid tumors than benign nodules, in blood and tumor.

V lost 8 bases and J lost 5, with 15 bases in between. The CDR3 has 13 residues. CDR1 and CDR2 from the germline V gene are MGHDK and SYGVNS. Nobody among the patients had been given any treatment before thyroid surgery. As handled by the study authors: Differences in CDR3 between clinicopathological groups were drawn on to build a classifier intended to discriminate distant-metastatic papillary thyroid cancer patients. TCRdb re-analyzed the PCR reads through MiXCR. TCRdb's processing, not the study's, gives the V and J calls here. The sample yields more than 25,000 clones, 6% to 9.5% seen once. Concerning this clone itself: What it binds is not known.

The receptor comes from a female donor with papillary thyroid cancer or a benign thyroid nodule (not recorded which). Some clones in this sample may be carry-over from other donors' samples. Sequenced material: blood. This chain joins TRBV25-1 and TRBJ2-5; D remains unclear. CDR3 in amino acids: CASALGTGETQYF. CDR3 DNA sequence: TGTGCCAGCGCCCTAGGCACCGGGGAGACCCAGTACTTC. Combining the CDR3 with reference TRBV25-1 and TRBJ2-5 gives the whole variable domain EADIYQTPRYLVIGTGKKITLECSQTMGHDKMYWYQQDPGMELHLIHYSYGVNSTEKGDLSSESTVSRIRTEHFPLTLESARPSHTSQYLCASALGTGETQYFGPGTRLLVL.